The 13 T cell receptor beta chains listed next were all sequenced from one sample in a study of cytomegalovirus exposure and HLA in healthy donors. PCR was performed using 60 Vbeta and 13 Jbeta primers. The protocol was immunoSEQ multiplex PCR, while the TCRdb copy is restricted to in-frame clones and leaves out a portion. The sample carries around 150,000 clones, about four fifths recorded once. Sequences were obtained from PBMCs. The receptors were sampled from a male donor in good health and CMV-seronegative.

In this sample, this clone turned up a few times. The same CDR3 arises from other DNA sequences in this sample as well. As DNA, the CDR3 is TGTGCCAGCAGCCGACGGTCCTCCCGTGGGCGGAACACTGAAGCTTTCTTT. The encoded protein is CASSRRSSRGRNTEAFF. The chain recombines TRBV7-2 with TRBJ1-1; D gene ambiguous. The length of the CDR3 is 17 residues. Germline values: CDR1 SGHTA, CDR2 FQGNSA. V dropped 5 bases and J dropped 1 base, with 20 bases sitting between them.

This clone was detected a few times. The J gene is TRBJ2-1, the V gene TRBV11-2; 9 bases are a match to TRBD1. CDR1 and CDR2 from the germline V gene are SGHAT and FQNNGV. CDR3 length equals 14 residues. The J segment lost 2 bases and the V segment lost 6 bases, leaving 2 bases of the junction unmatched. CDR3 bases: TGTGCCAGCAGTAACAGGGGGCCCTACAATGAGCAGTTCTTC. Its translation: CASSNRGPYNEQFF.

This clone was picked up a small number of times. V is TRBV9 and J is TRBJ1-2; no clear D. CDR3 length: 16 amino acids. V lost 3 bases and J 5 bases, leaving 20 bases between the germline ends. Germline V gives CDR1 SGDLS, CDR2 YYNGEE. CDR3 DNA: TGTGCCAGCAGCGCCGAGGCCCTCACTTCCCCTTATGGCTACACCTTC. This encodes CASSAEALTSPYGYTF.

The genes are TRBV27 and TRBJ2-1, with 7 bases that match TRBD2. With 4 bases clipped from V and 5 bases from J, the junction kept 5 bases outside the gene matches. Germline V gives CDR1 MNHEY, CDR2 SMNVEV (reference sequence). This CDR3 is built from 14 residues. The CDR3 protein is CASSSGLGNNEQFF. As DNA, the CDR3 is TGTGCCAGCAGTTCCGGACTAGGGAACAATGAGCAGTTCTTC.

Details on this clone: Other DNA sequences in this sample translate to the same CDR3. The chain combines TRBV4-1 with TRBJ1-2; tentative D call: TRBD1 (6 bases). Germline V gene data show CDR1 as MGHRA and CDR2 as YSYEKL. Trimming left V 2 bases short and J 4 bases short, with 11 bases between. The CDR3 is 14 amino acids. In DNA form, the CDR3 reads TGCGCCAGCAGCCAACGGGACAATCGCTATGGCTACACCTTC. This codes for CASSQRDNRYGYTF.

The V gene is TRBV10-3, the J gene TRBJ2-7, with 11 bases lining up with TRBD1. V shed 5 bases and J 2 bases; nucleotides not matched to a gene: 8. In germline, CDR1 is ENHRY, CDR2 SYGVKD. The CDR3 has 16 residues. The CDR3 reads CAISKPGTGGPYEQYF. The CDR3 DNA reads TGTGCCATCAGTAAGCCCGGGACAGGGGGACCCTACGAGCAGTACTTC.

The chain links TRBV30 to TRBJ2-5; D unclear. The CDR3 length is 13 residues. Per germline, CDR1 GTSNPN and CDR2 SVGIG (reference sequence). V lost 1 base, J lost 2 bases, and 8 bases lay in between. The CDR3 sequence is CAWSARLQETQYF. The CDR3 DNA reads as TGTGCCTGGAGTGCTAGACTTCAAGAGACCCAGTACTTC.

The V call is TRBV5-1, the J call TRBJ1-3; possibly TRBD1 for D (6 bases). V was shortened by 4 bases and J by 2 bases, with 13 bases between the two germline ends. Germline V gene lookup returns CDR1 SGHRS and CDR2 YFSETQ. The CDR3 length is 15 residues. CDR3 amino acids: CASSPTTGTGNTIYF. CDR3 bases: TGCGCCAGCAGCCCAACAACAGGGACTGGAAACACCATATATTTT. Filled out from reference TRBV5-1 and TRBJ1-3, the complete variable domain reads KAGVTQTPRYLIKTRGQQVTLSCSPISGHRSVSWYQQTPGQGLQFLFEYFSETQRNKGNFPGRFSGRQFSNSRSEMNVSTLELGDSALYLCASSPTTGTGNTIYFGEGSWLTVV.

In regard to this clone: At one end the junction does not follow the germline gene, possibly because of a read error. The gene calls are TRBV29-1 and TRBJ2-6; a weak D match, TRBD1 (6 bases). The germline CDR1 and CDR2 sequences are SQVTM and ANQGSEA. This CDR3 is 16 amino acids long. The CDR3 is CSLEARQASGANVLTF. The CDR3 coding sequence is TGCAGCCTTGAAGCCCGACAGGCCTCTGGGGCCAACGTCCTGACTTTC. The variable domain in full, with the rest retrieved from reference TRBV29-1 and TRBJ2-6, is SAVISQKPSRDICQRGTSLTIQCQVDSQVTMMFWYRQQPGQSLTLIATANQGSEATYESGFVIDKFPISRPNLTFSTLTVSNMSPEDSSIYLCSLEARQASGANVLTFGAGSRLTVL.

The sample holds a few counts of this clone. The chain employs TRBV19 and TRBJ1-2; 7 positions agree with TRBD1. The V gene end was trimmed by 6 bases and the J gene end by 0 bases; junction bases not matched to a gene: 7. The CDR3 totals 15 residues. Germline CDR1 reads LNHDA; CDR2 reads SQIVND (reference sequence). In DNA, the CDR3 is TGTGCCAGTAGGACAGGGACAGAAACTAACTATGGCTACACCTTC. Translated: CASRTGTETNYGYTF.

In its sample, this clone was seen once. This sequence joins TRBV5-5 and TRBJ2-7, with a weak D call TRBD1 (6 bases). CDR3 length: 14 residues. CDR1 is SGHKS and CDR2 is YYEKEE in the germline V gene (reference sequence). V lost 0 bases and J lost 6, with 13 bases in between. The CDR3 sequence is CASSLGQALGEQYF. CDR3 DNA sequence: TGTGCCAGCAGCTTGGGACAGGCCTTGGGCGAGCAGTACTTC.

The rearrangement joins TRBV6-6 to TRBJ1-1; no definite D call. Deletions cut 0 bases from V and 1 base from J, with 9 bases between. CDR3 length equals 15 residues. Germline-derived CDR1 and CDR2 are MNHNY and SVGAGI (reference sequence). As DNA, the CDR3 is TGTGCCAGCAGTTACTCGCGAGGAGGGAACACTGAAGCTTTCTTT. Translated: CASSYSRGGNTEAFF.

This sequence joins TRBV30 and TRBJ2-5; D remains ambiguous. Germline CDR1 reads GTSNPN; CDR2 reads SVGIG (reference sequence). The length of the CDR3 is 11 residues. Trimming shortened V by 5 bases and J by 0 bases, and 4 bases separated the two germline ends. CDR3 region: CAWLDQETQYF. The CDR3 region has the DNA TGTGCCTGGCTCGACCAAGAGACCCAGTACTTC.